Below, one T cell receptor (beta chain) is given with its context. The antigen remains unidentified. The source of the sample is a study of cytomegalovirus exposure and HLA in healthy donors. Study-wide background: The Caucasian-associated ancestry cluster contained about 80% of the roughly 400 genotyped donors.

From germline, CDR1 is SGHRS and CDR2 YFSETQ. V lost 3 bases to trimming and J lost 1 base; unmatched junction nucleotides: 13. CDR3 length: 19 residues. Broader study findings: Near-uniform donor sequencing depth was presumed by presence/absence analyses. Prior analysis indicated that the majority of TCR beta V segments exhibited productivity approximately 90% or approximately 30% of the time.

Both 60 Vbeta primers and 13 Jbeta primers went into the PCR. Measured with immunoSEQ multiplex PCR; TCRdb has only the in-frame clones, and not every one. The sample carries 150,000 to 200,000 clones, around four fifths recorded once. The rearrangement joins TRBV5-1 to TRBJ1-2, with 12 nucleotides matching TRBD1. The material sequenced was PBMCs. This receptor was identified in a young woman in good health and CMV-seronegative. DNA for the CDR3: TGCGCCAGCAGCTCATGGCCCCTGGGACAGGGGGCTGGTAACTATGGCTACACCTTC. Its translation: CASSSWPLGQGAGNYGYTF.